This TCR beta chain came from a study of T cells after posttransplantation cyclophosphamide listed by TCRdb under 2016. In the study overall: The study tracked T cell repertoire reconstitution by TRB sequencing after myeloablative bone marrow transplantation using posttransplantation cyclophosphamide as GVHD prophylaxis. Samples from some 33 PTCy-treated patients and approximately 15 related bone marrow donors of those patients were subjected to antigen receptor sequencing. Blood from all 34 PTCy patients who had 1-year posttransplant specimens underwent TRB sequencing. Up to about 3 additional blood samples from 2 to 5.2 years after transplant were also TRB-sequenced in 3 patients, as was pretransplant blood from 4 patients. Because TRA and TRB clonality correlated tightly in under 10 samples, later TCR analyses were limited to TRB. Public TRB sequences were searched against a database of over 3,000 sequences associated with responses to pathogens, tumor antigens, self-antigens and alloantigens. The paper as a whole reports these results and caveats: Donor-recipient similarity was low at 1-2 months but rose over the first year, and later blood repertoires were often dominated by donor CD8+ memory clones. The TRB repertoires of T cells infiltrating skin or GI tract showed only limited overlap with the TRB repertoires of T cells in blood. Across 45 patients, recipient CMV seropositivity and CMV reactivation were highly associated with TRB clonality; PTCy diversity was similar to CNI/methotrexate controls.

This specimen's treatment or condition label, per the study, means: high-dose cyclophosphamide on days +3 and +4 as single-agent GVHD prophylaxis. Busulfan and fludarabine conditioning, a related or unrelated marrow graft, and cyclophosphamide on days +3 and +4 were given to PTCy patients. The PTCy-treated patients were enrolled in a prospective multi-institutional clinical trial. Peripheral blood and bone marrow mononuclear cells were isolated by Ficoll-Hypaque density centrifugation and cryopreserved. CDR1 is given as SGHKS and CDR2 as YYEKEE, both from the germline V gene (reference sequence). V loses 0 bases of germline sequence and J loses 2 bases, and the interval between the two ends is 9 bases. The CDR3 covers 14 residues, taking in both the cysteine and the phenylalanine. Left in the record is the CDR3 DNA by itself, 42 bases read in frame from the first base. This clone was observed many times. Its antigen specificity is not known. Base qualities are not provided; no much larger clone lies one nucleotide away.

Genomic DNA was the input for TRB sequencing, which was run either with the immunoSEQ assay at survey resolution or with the hsTCRB kit. The study's own analysis went as follows. The immunoSEQ software was used for initial read processing, and the LymphoSeq R package was used for repertoire analyses. For each TRB dataset, clonality was calculated as 1 minus normalized Shannon entropy, and the Gini coefficient was computed as well. To infer phenotypes in unsorted samples, TRB sequences from sorted subsets of the recipient or donor were mapped onto unsorted samples from the same recipient. The table was pulled from immuneACCESS by TCRdb, which kept in-frame rearrangements only. Such tables lose some clones; where checked, under half of the loss comes from unresolved V genes, and the rest has no known cause. V, J and clone size were drawn from that table, and D and trimming were deduced from the DNA. For this sample the table reports over 6,500 clones, with no clone seen just once. Roughly 53% of the sample is held by the ten biggest clonotypes.

The source is a male patient aged 45 to 59 who received an allogeneic stem cell transplant from an unrelated donor, was CMV-positive, and had acute GVHD only. A transplant means some T cells may be of graft donor rather than patient origin. The chain is assembled from TRBV5-5 and TRBJ2-7; D gene: possibly TRBD1, on 6 matching bases. The input for sequencing was PBMCs, taken after allogeneic stem cell transplant with posttransplant cyclophosphamide. The CDR3 in this case is CASSLEWTAYEQYF. The nucleotides are TGTGCCAGCAGCTTGGAGTGGACAGCCTACGAGCAGTACTTC.